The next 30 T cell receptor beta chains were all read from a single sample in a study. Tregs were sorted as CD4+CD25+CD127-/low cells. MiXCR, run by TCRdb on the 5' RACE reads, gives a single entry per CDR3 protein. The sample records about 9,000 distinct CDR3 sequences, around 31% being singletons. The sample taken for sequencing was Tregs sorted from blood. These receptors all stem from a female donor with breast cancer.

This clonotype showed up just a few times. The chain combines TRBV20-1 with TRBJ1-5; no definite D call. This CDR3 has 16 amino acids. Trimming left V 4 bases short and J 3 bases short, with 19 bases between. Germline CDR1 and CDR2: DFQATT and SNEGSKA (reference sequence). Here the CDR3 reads CSATSLRDEVNQPQHF. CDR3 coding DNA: TGCAGTGCTACCTCGTTGAGGGATGAGGTCAATCAGCCCCAGCATTTT.

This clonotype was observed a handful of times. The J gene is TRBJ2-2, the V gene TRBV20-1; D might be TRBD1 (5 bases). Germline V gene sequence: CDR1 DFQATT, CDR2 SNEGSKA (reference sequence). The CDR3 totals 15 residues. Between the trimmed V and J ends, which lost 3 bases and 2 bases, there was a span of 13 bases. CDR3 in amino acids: CSARRTYQNTGELFF. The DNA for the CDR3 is TGCAGTGCTAGGCGGACATACCAAAACACCGGGGAGCTGTTTTTT.

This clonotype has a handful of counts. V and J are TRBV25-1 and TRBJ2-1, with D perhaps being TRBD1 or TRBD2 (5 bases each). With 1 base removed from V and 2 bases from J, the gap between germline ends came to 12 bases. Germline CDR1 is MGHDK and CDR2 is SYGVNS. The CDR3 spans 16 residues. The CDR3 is CASSEFPLGAYNEQFF. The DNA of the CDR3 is TGTGCCAGCAGTGAATTCCCTTTGGGGGCCTACAATGAGCAGTTCTTC. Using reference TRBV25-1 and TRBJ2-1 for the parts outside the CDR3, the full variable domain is EADIYQTPRYLVIGTGKKITLECSQTMGHDKMYWYQQDPGMELHLIHYSYGVNSTEKGDLSSESTVSRIRTEHFPLTLESARPSHTSQYLCASSEFPLGAYNEQFFGPGTRLTVL.

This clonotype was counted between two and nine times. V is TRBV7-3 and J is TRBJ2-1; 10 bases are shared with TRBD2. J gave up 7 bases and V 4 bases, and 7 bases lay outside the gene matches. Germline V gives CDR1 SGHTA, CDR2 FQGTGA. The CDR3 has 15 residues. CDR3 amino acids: CASSSMGLARNEQFF. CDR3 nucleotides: TGTGCCAGCAGCTCCATGGGACTAGCGAGGAATGAGCAGTTCTTC.

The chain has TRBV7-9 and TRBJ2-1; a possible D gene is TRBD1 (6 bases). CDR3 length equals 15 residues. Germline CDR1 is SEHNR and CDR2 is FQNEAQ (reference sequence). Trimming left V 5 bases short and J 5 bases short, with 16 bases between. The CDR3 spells CASSPYRAGHNEQFF. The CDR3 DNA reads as TGTGCCAGCAGCCCCTACAGGGCCGGACACAATGAGCAGTTCTTC.

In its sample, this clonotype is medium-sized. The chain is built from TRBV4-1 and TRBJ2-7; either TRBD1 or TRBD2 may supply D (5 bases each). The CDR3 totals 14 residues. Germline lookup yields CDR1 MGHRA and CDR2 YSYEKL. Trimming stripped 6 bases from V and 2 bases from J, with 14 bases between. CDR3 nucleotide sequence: TGCGCCAGCAGGATACGAGAGGGGACCTACGAGCAGTACTTC. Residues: CASRIREGTYEQYF.

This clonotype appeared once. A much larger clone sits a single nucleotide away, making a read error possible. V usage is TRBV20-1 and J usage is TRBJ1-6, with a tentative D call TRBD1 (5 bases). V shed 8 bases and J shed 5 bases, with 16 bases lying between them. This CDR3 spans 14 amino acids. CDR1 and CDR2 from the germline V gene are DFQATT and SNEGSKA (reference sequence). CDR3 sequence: CSTKSGRNNSPLHF. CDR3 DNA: TGCAGTACCAAATCAGGGCGCAATAATTCACCCCTCCACTTT.

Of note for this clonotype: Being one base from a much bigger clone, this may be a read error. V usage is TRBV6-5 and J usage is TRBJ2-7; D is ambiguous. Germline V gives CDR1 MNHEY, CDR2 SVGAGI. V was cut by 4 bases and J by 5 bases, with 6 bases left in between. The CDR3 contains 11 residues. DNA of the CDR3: TGTGCCAGCAGTTCCGGCAACGAGCAGTACGTC. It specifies CASSSGNEQYV.

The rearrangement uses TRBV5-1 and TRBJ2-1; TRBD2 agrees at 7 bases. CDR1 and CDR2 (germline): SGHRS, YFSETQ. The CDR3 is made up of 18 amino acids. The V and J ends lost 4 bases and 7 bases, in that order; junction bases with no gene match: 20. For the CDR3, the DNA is TGCGCCAGCAGCGTCGGACTAGTGCTAGGGGATGGGAATAATGAGCAGTTCTTC. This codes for CASSVGLVLGDGNNEQFF.

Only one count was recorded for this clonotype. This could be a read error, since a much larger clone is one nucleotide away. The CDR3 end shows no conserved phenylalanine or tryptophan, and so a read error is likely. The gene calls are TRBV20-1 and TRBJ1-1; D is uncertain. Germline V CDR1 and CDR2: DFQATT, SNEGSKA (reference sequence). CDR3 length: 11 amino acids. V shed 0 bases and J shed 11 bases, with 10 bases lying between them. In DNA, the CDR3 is TGCAGTGCTAGAGAGAACAGAGCGGCTTTCTCT. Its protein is CSARENRAAFS.

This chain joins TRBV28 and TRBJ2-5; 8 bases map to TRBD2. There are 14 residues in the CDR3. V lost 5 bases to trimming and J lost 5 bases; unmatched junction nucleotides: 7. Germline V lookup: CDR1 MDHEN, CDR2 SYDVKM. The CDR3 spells CASSPGTRSETQYF. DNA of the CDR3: TGTGCCAGCAGTCCAGGGACTAGATCGGAGACCCAGTACTTC.

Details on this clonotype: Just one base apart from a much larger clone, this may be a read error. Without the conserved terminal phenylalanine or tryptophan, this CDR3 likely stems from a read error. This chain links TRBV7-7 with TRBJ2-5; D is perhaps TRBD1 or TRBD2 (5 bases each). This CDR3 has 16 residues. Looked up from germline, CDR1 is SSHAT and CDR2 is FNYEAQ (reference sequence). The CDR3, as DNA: TGTGCTAGCAGCTTAGATGGGACCCTACGTCAAGAGACCCAGTACTCC. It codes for CASSLDGTLRQETQYS.

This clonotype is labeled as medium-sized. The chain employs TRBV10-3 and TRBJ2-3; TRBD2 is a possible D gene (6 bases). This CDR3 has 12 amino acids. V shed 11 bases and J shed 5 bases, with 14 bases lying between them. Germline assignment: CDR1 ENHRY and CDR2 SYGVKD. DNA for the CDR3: TGTGCCTCGAGGGGCGGGGTAGATACGCAGTATTTT. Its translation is CASRGGVDTQYF.

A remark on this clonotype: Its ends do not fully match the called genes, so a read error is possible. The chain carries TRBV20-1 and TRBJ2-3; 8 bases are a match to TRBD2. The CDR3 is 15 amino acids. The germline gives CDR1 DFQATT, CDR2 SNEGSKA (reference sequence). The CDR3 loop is CGASPKALAENTQYF. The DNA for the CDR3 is TGCGGTGCTAGCCCCAAGGCACTAGCGGAGAATACGCAGTATTTT.

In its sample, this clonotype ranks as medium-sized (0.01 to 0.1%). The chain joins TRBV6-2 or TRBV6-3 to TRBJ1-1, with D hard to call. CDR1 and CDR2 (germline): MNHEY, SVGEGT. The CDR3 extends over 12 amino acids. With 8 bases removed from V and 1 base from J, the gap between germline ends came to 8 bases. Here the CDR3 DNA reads TGTGCCAGCTCTGACTGGAACACTGAAGCTTTCTTT. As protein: CASSDWNTEAFF.

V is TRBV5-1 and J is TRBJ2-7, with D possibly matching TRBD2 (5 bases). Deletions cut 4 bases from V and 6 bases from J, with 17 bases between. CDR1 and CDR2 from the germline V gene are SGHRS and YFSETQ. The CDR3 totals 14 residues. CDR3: CASSPRDRDIEQYF. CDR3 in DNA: TGCGCCAGCAGCCCCCGGGATAGGGATATCGAGCAGTACTTC.

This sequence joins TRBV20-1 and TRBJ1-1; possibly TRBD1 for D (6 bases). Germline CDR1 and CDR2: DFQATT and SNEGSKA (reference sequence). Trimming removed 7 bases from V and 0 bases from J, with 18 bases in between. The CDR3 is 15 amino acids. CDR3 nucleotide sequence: TGCAGTGTACCACAGGGTTTTGGGCTGAACACTGAAGCTTTCTTT. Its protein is CSVPQGFGLNTEAFF.

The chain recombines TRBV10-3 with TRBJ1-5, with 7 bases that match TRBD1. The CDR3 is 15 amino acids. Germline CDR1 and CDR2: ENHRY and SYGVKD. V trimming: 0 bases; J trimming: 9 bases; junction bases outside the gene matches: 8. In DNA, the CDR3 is TGTGCCATCAGTGAGTCGGACAGGCCCGATCTGCCCCAGCATTTT. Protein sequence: CAISESDRPDLPQHF.

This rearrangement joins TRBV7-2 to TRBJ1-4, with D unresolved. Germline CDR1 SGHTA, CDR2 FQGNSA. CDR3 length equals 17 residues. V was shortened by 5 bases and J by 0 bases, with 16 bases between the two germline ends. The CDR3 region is CASSPTHLGATNEKLFF. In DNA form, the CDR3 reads TGTGCCAGCAGCCCCACTCACCTTGGGGCAACTAATGAAAAACTGTTTTTT.

CDR3 coding DNA: TGTGCCAGCAGTTTAGACTTGGGGCCCCGCGAGCAGTACTTC. This codes for CASSLDLGPREQYF. The chain couples TRBV12-3 or TRBV12-4 to TRBJ2-7; perhaps TRBD1 as D (5 bases). Between the trimmed V and J ends, which lost 1 base and 6 bases, there was a span of 13 bases. This CDR3 is built from 14 residues.

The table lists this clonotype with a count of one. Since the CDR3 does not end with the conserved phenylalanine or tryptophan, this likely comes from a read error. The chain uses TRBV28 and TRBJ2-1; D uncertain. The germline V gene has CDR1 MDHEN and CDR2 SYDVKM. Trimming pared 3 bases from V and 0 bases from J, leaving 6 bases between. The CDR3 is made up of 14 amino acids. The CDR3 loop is CASSFVGSYNEQFS. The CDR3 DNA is TGTGCCAGCAGTTTCGTGGGCTCCTACAATGAGCAGTTCTCC.

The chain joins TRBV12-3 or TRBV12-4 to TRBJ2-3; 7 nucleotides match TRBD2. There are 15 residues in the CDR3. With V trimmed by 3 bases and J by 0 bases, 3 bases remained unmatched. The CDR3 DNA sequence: TGTGCCAGCAGTTTCTGGGGAGGGAGCACAGATACGCAGTATTTT. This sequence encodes CASSFWGGSTDTQYF.

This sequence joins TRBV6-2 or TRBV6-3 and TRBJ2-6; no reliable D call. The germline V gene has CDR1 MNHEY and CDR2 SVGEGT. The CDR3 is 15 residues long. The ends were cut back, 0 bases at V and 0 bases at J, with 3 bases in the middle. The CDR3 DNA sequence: TGTGCCAGCAGTTACTCCCCCTCTGGGGCCAACGTCCTGACTTTC. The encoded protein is CASSYSPSGANVLTF.

The CDR3 DNA sequence: TGTGCCAGCACCGGACTAGCGGGAGATATGGGCGATGAGCAGTTCTTC. Protein: CASTGLAGDMGDEQFF. The chain is built from TRBV7-2 and TRBJ2-1, with 13 nucleotides matching TRBD2. Unmatched junction bases numbered 11, after V lost 7 bases and J lost 8 bases. Germline V lookup: CDR1 SGHTA, CDR2 FQGNSA. This CDR3 is built from 16 residues.

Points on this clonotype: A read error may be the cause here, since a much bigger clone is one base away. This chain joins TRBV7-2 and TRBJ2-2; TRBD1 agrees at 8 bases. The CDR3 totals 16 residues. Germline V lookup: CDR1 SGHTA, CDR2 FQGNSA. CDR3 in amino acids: CAGSRSGTGLTGELFF. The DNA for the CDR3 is TGTGCCGGCAGCCGTTCCGGGACAGGTCTCACCGGGGAGCTGTTTTTT.

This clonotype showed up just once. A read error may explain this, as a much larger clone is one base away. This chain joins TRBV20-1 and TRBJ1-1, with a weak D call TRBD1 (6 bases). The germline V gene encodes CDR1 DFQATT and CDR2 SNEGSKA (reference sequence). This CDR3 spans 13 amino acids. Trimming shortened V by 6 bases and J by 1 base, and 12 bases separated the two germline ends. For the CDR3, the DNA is TGCAGTGCGGGAGGGACATCGAACACTGAAGCTTTCTTT. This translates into CSAGGTSNTEAFF.

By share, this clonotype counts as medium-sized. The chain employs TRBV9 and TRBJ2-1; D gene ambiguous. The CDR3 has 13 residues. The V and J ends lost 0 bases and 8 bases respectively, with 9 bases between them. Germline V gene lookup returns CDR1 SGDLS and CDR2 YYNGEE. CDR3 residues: CASSVAAEDEQFF. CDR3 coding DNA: TGTGCCAGCAGCGTAGCGGCCGAGGATGAGCAGTTCTTC. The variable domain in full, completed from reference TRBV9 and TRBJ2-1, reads DSGVTQTPKHLITATGQRVTLRCSPRSGDLSVYWYQQSLDQGLQFLIQYYNGEERAKGNILERFSAQQFPDLHSELNLSSLELGDSALYFCASSVAAEDEQFFGPGTRLTVL.

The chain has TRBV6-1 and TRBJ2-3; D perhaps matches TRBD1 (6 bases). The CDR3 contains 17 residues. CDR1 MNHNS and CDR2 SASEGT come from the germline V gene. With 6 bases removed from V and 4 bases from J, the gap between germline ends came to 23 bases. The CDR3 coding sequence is TGTGCCAGCAGAATAGCTGAGACTTCCTCAGGGGCAGATACGCAGTATTTT. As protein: CASRIAETSSGADTQYF.

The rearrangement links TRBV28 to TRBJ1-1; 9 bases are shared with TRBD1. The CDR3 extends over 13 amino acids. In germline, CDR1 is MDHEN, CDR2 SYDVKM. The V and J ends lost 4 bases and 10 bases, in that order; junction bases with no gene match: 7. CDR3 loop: CASSSTGGMRAFF. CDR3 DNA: TGTGCCAGCAGTTCTACAGGGGGCATGAGAGCTTTCTTT.

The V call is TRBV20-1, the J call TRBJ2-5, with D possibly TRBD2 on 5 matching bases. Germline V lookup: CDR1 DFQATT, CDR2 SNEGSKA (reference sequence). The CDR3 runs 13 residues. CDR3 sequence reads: CSGSLRREETQYF. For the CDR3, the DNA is TGCAGCGGATCACTCCGGCGGGAAGAGACCCAGTACTTC.